Listed below are T cell receptor beta chains from one sample, sequenced in a study of cytomegalovirus exposure and HLA in healthy donors. Data came from immunoSEQ multiplex PCR; TCRdb stores just in-frame clones and leaves some out. The listing contains around 150,000 clones. The source material was PBMCs. These receptors all come from a woman aged 60-75 years in good health and CMV-seronegative. Each CDR3 is given with its conserved first and last residue. D genes are given only for firm matches.

v_gene	d_gene	j_gene	CDR3nt	CDR3aa
TRBV25-1	-	TRBJ2-1	TGTGCCAACCAGCGGGACAGGTCATGGAATGAGCAGTTCTTC	CANQRDRSWNEQFF
TRBV11-2	TRBD1	TRBJ1-1	TGTGCCAGCAGCGAGAACAGGGGCGCGAACACTGAAGCTTTCTTT	CASSENRGANTEAFF
TRBV19	-	TRBJ2-3	TGTGCCAGTAGTACCTTTACAGATACGCAGTATTTT	CASSTFTDTQYF
TRBV5-1	TRBD1	TRBJ2-7	TGCGCCAGCAGCCCCGTGCTCCAGGGGGACCGAGACGAGCAGTACTTC	CASSPVLQGDRDEQYF
TRBV30	TRBD1	TRBJ2-7	TGTGCCTGGAGTGTAACGGTCCCTTTTGGACAGGCCGTCTACGAGCAGTACTTC	CAWSVTVPFGQAVYEQYF
TRBV7-7	TRBD1	TRBJ2-2	TGTGCCAGCAGCCCCGGACAGGCCCACACCGGGGAGCTGTTTTTT	CASSPGQAHTGELFF
TRBV11-2	-	TRBJ2-1	TGTGCCAGCGGACGGGACTTACAATCTGAGCAGTTCTTC	CASGRDLQSEQFF
TRBV12-5	-	TRBJ2-1	TGTGCTAGTGGTCTTGGAGATGAGCAGTTCTTC	CASGLGDEQFF
TRBV7-2	-	TRBJ2-1	TGTGCCAGCAGCTTAATGGAGGGCTCCTACAATGAGCAGTTCTTC	CASSLMEGSYNEQFF
TRBV30	-	TRBJ2-2	TGTGCCTGGAGTGCGGGACACAACACCGGGGAGCTGTTTTTT	CAWSAGHNTGELFF
TRBV4-3	-	TRBJ2-7	TGCGCCAGCAGCCGCCTAGTCAGTCCCACTGGGGAGCAGTACTTC	CASSRLVSPTGEQYF
TRBV10-3	-	TRBJ1-1	TGTGCCATAGCAAAGCTCGACAGGTACACTGAAGCTTTCTTT	CAIAKLDRYTEAFF
TRBV5-8	-	TRBJ2-7	TGTGCCAGCAGCAAAGGAGTTCTCGTGCAGTACTTC	CASSKGVLVQYF
TRBV7-9	TRBD1	TRBJ2-2	TGTGCCCTCTACACAGCACAGGGGGAAATAACGAACACCGGGGAGCTGTTTTTT	CALYTAQGEITNTGELFF
TRBV5-8	TRBD2	TRBJ2-2	TGTGCCAGCAATTCCTGGCGGGGGGGCGGCACCGGGGAGCTGTTTTTT	CASNSWRGGGTGELFF
TRBV2	TRBD1	TRBJ1-2	TGTGCCAGCAGTGAAGCAGGGGGCCGGGGCTATGGCTACACCTTC	CASSEAGGRGYGYTF
TRBV10-3	-	TRBJ1-1	TGTGCCATCAGAAACACAGGACGAACGGCTGAAGCTTTCTTT	CAIRNTGRTAEAFF
TRBV5-1	TRBD2	TRBJ2-2	TGCGCCAGCAGTTGGGCGGGAGGACTAAACACCGGGGAGCTGTTTTTT	CASSWAGGLNTGELFF
TRBV19	-	TRBJ1-1	TGTGCCAGTAGTATGGGTCAGGGCACAACTGAAGCTTTCTTT	CASSMGQGTTEAFF
TRBV5-6	-	TRBJ2-7	TGTGCCAGCAGCTTGGAAGGAAATCCCCGGAGCTCCTACGAGCAGTACTTC	CASSLEGNPRSSYEQYF
TRBV18	-	TRBJ2-7	TGTGCCAGCTCACCCCCCCCAGGGTACGAGCAGTACTTC	CASSPPPGYEQYF
TRBV7-3	-	TRBJ2-1	TGTGCCAGCAGCCAGGGGGGAGCCGTCTACAATGAGCAGTTCTTC	CASSQGGAVYNEQFF
TRBV2	-	TRBJ2-1	TGTGCCAGCAGCGCCGACAGCGCCGAGCAGTTCTTC	CASSADSAEQFF
TRBV10-3	-	TRBJ1-4	TGTGCCATCAGTGACCGACTCGGAGGGGCGCCTAATGAAAAACTGTTTTTT	CAISDRLGGAPNEKLFF